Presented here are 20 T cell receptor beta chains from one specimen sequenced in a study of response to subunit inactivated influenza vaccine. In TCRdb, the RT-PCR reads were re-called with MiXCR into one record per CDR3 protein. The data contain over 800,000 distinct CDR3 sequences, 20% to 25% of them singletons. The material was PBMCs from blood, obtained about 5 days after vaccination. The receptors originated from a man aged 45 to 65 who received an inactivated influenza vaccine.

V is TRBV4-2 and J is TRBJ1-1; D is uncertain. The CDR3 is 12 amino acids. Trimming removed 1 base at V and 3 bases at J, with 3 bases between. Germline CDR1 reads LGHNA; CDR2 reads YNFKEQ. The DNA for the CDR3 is TGTGCCAGCAGCCAAGCTTACACTGAAGCTTTCTTT. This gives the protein CASSQAYTEAFF.

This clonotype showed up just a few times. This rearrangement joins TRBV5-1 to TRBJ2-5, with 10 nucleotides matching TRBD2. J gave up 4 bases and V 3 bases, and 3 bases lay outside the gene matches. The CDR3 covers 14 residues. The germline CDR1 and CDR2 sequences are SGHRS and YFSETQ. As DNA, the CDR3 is TGCGCCAGCAGCTCCGTAGCGGGAGGAGAGACCCAGTACTTC. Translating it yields CASSSVAGGETQYF.

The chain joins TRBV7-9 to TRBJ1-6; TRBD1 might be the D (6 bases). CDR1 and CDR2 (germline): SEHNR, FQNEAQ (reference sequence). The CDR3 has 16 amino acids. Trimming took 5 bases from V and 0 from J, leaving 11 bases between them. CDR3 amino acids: CASSLGTPSYNSPLHF. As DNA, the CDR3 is TGTGCCAGCAGCCTCGGGACACCCTCCTATAATTCACCCCTCCACTTT.

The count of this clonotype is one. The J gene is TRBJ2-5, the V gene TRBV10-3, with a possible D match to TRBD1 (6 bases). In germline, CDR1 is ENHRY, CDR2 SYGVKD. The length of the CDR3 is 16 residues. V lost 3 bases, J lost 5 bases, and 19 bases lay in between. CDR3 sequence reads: CAISDTRQGLVETQYF. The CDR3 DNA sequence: TGTGCCATCAGTGATACCAGGCAGGGGCTTGTGGAGACCCAGTACTTC.

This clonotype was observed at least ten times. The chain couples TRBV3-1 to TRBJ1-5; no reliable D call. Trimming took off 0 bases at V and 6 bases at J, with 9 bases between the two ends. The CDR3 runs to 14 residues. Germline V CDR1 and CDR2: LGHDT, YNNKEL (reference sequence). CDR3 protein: CASSQDPYGQPQHF. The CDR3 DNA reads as TGTGCCAGCAGCCAAGATCCCTATGGTCAGCCCCAGCATTTT.

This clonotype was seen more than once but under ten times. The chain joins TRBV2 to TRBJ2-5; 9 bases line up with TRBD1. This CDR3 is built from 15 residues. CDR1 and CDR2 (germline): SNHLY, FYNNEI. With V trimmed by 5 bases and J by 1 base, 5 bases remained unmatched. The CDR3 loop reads CASSIGTGLQETQYF. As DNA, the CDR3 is TGTGCCAGCAGTATCGGGACAGGGCTCCAAGAGACCCAGTACTTC.

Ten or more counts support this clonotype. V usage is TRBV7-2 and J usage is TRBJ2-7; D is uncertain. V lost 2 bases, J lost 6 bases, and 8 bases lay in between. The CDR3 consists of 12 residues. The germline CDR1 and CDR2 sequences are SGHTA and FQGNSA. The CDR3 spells CASSLSLGEQYF. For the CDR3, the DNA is TGTGCCAGCAGCTTATCATTAGGCGAGCAGTACTTC.

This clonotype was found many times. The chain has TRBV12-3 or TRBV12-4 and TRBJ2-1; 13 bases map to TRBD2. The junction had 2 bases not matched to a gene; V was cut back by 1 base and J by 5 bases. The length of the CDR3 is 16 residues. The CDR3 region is CASSLVGLAGNNEQFF. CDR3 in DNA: TGTGCCAGCAGTTTAGTGGGACTAGCGGGAAACAATGAGCAGTTCTTC.

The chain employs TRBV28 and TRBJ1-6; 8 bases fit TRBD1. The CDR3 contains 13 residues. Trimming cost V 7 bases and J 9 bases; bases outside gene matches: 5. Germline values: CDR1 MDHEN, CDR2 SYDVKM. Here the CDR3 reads CASIAGQGSPLHF. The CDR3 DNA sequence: TGTGCCAGCATCGCCGGACAGGGTTCACCCCTCCACTTT.

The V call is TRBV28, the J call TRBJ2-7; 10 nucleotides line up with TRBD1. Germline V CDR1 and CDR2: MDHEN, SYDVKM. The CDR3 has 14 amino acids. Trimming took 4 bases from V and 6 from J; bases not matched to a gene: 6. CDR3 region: CASSSGTGAVEQYF. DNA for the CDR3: TGTGCCAGCAGTTCGGGGACAGGGGCGGTCGAGCAGTACTTC.

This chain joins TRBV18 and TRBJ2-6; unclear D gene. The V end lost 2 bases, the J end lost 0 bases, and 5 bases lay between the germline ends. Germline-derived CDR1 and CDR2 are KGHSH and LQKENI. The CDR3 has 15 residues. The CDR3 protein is CASSPGFSGANVLTF. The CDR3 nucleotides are TGTGCCAGCTCACCAGGATTCTCTGGGGCCAACGTCCTGACTTTC.

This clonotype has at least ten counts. CDR3 DNA: TGTGCCAGCAGCCCCTCTAGCGGGAGCACAGATACGCAGTATTTT. This encodes CASSPSSGSTDTQYF. The chain is built from TRBV7-3 and TRBJ2-3; 8 bases fit TRBD2. With 5 bases clipped from V and 0 bases from J, the junction kept 4 bases outside the gene matches. This CDR3 spans 15 amino acids. Germline V gene sequence: CDR1 SGHTA, CDR2 FQGTGA.

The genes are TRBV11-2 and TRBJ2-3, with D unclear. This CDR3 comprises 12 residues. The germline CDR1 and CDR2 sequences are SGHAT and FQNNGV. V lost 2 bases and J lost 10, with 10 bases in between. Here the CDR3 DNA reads TGTGCCAGCAGCTTACCTACCGGGCCGCAGTATTTT. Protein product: CASSLPTGPQYF.

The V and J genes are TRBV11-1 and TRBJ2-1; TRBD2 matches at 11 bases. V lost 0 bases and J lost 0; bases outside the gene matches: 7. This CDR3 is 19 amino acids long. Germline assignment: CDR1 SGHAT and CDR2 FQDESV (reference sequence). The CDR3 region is CASSLARLAGLSSYNEQFF. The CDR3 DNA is TGTGCCAGCAGCTTAGCGCGACTAGCGGGGTTAAGCTCCTACAATGAGCAGTTCTTC. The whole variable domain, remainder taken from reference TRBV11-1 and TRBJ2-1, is EAEVAQSPRYKITEKSQAVAFWCDPISGHATLYWYRQILGQGPELLVQFQDESVVDDSQLPKDRFSAERLKGVDSTLKIQPAELGDSAMYLCASSLARLAGLSSYNEQFFGPGTRLTVL.

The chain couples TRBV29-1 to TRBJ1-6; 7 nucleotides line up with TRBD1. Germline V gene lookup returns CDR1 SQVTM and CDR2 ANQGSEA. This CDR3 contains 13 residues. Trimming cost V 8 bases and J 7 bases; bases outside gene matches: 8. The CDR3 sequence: CSTRQGTNSPLHF. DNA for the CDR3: TGCAGCACAAGACAGGGAACCAATTCACCCCTCCACTTT.

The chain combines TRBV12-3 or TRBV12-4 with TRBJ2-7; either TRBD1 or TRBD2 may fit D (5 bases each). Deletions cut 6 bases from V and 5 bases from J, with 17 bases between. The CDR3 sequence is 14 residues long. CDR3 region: CASRDSAGSDEQYF. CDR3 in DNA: TGTGCCAGCAGGGACTCGGCAGGGAGTGACGAGCAGTACTTC.

The CDR3 here is CASSQVRPFSSYNEQFF. The CDR3 nucleotides read TGTGCCAGCAGCCAAGTCCGGCCGTTCAGCTCCTACAATGAGCAGTTCTTC. This sequence joins TRBV3-1 and TRBJ2-1; D remains ambiguous. CDR3 size: 17 residues. Trimming removed 1 base from V and 0 bases from J, with 13 bases in between. Germline V gene data show CDR1 as LGHDT and CDR2 as YNNKEL (reference sequence).

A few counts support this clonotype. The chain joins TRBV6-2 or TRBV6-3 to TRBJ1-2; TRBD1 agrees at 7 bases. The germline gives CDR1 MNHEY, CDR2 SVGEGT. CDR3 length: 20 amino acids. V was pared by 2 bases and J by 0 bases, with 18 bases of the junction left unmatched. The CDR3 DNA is TGTGCCAGCAGTTACCGCGACAGGGCATTGATGTTCTCTCCTAACTATGGCTACACCTTC. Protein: CASSYRDRALMFSPNYGYTF.

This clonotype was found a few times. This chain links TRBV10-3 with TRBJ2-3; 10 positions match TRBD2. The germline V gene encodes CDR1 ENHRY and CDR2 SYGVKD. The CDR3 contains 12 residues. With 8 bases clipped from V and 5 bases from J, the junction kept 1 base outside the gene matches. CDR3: CAIGTSEDTQYF. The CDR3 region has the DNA TGTGCCATCGGGACTAGCGAAGATACGCAGTATTTT.

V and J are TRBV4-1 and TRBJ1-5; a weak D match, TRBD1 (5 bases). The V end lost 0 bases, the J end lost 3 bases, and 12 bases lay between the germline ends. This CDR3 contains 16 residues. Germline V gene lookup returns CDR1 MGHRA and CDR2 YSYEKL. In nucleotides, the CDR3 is TGCGCCAGCAGCCAAGAAAACCCGACAGTCAATCAGCCCCAGCATTTT. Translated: CASSQENPTVNQPQHF.